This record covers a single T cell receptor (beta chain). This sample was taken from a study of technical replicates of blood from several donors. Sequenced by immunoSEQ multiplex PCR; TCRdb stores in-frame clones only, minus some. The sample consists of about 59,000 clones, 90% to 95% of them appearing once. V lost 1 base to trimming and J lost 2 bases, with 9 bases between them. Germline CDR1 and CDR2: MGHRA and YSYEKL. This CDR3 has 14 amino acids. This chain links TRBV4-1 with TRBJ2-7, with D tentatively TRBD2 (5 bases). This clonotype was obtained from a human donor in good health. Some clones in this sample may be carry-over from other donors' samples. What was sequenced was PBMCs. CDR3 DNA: TGCGCCAGCAGCCAAGGACTAATAGCCTACGAGCAGTACTTC. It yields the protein CASSQGLIAYEQYF.